These 15 T cell receptor beta chains came from one sample sequenced in a study of graft-versus-host responses after intestinal transplantation. Profiled with immunoSEQ multiplex PCR; TCRdb holds only in-frame clones, not every one. The data hold tens of thousands of clones, with roughly 91% observed a single time. No cognate antigen is known for these TCRs. The sample was unstimulated CD4+ T cells sorted from spleen or lymph node cells, taken before transplant. The receptors stem from a human donor who was the organ donor for an intestinal transplant.

The V and J genes are TRBV29-1 and TRBJ2-2, with TRBD1 matching 10 bases. J gave up 0 bases and V 4 bases, and 8 bases lay outside the gene matches. CDR3 length: 17 residues. Germline CDR1 reads SQVTM; CDR2 reads ANQGSEA. CDR3 loop: CSVALTGGYPNTGELFF. CDR3 sequence (DNA): TGCAGCGTTGCCTTGACAGGGGGCTATCCGAACACCGGGGAGCTGTTTTTT.

This chain uses TRBV28 with TRBJ2-3, with 7 bases lining up with TRBD2. The junction had 5 bases not matched to a gene; V was cut back by 4 bases and J by 4 bases. The CDR3 has 14 amino acids. CDR1 is MDHEN and CDR2 is SYDVKM in the germline V gene. CDR3 nucleotide sequence: TGTGCCAGCAGTTGGACGGGGGGAGCAGATACGCAGTATTTT. Translating gives CASSWTGGADTQYF.

The rearrangement joins TRBV30 to TRBJ2-7; D tentatively reads TRBD1 or TRBD2 (5 bases each). The germline V gene has CDR1 GTSNPN and CDR2 SVGIG (reference sequence). CDR3 length: 15 amino acids. The V end was cut by 0 bases, the J end by 3 bases, with 15 bases between. Written as DNA, the CDR3 is TGTGCCTGGAGTGTACAGGTCGGAGGCCGCTACGAGCAGTACTTC. As protein: CAWSVQVGGRYEQYF.

This clone was detected only once. The chain uses TRBV29-1 and TRBJ2-5; tentatively, D is TRBD1 (5 bases). Germline V gives CDR1 SQVTM, CDR2 ANQGSEA. This CDR3 is 13 amino acids long. With 5 bases removed from V and 2 bases from J, the gap between germline ends came to 12 bases. The CDR3 region has the DNA TGCAGCGTTATTAGGGGTTTACAAGAGACCCAGTACTTC. Amino acid sequence: CSVIRGLQETQYF. Full variable domain (outside the CDR3, taken from reference TRBV29-1 and TRBJ2-5): SAVISQKPSRDICQRGTSLTIQCQVDSQVTMMFWYRQQPGQSLTLIATANQGSEATYESGFVIDKFPISRPNLTFSTLTVSNMSPEDSSIYLCSVIRGLQETQYFGPGTRLLVL.

This clone was recorded once. The chain uses TRBV30 and TRBJ1-5; possible D gene TRBD1, 5 bases. This CDR3 comprises 13 residues. Trimming took off 1 base at V and 5 bases at J, with 9 bases between the two ends. Germline CDR1 is GTSNPN and CDR2 is SVGIG (reference sequence). CDR3 DNA sequence: TGTGCCTGGAGTGGGGGGAGGGATCAGCCCCAGCATTTT. Translating it yields CAWSGGRDQPQHF.

The J gene is TRBJ2-7, the V gene TRBV6-1; D is unclear. Germline CDR1 is MNHNS and CDR2 is SASEGT. V lost 3 bases and J lost 0, with 12 bases in between. CDR3 size: 15 residues. The chain's CDR3 is CASSDSLLLSYEQYF. For the CDR3, the DNA is TGTGCCAGCAGTGATTCCTTACTCCTCTCCTACGAGCAGTACTTC.

The rearrangement joins TRBV7-2 to TRBJ2-4, with a tentative D call TRBD1 (6 bases). The CDR3 has 16 residues. From germline, CDR1 is SGHTA and CDR2 FQGNSA. Between the trimmed V and J ends, which lost 5 bases and 3 bases, there was a span of 17 bases. CDR3 protein: CASSRQALSGKNIQYF. The CDR3 bases are TGTGCCAGCAGCAGACAGGCCCTCTCTGGCAAAAACATTCAGTACTTC.

This chain connects TRBV18 to TRBJ2-3; a weak D match, TRBD2 (6 bases). The germline V gene encodes CDR1 KGHSH and CDR2 LQKENI. The V gene lost 2 bases and the J gene lost 0 bases, with 12 bases spanning the gap. This CDR3 comprises 16 residues. CDR3 in DNA: TGTGCCAGCTCACCATCGGGGGTGATTAGCACAGATACGCAGTATTTT. The encoded protein is CASSPSGVISTDTQYF. The entire variable domain, with the rest obtained from reference TRBV18 and TRBJ2-3, is as follows: NAGVMQNPRHLVRRRGQEARLRCSPMKGHSHVYWYRQLPEEGLKFMVYLQKENIIDESGMPKERFSAEFPKEGPSILRIQQVVRGDSAAYFCASSPSGVISTDTQYFGPGTRLTVL.

This chain uses TRBV15 with TRBJ2-5, with 8 positions matching TRBD2. Per germline, CDR1 LNHNV and CDR2 YYDKDF (reference sequence). The CDR3 is 14 amino acids. The junction had 9 bases not matched to a gene; V was cut back by 8 bases and J by 4 bases. CDR3 sequence (DNA): TGTGCCACCGCCCCTATGCGGGAGGCAGAGACCCAGTACTTC. Translation: CATAPMREAETQYF.

The chain carries TRBV5-4 and TRBJ2-7; 9 bases are shared with TRBD2. CDR3 size: 16 residues. Looked up from germline, CDR1 is SGHNT and CDR2 is YYREEE (reference sequence). Trimming took 0 bases from V and 2 from J; bases not matched to a gene: 6. The DNA for the CDR3 is TGTGCCAGCAGCTTGGCGGGGCTAGCGGGGACCTACGAGCAGTACTTC. It encodes CASSLAGLAGTYEQYF.

The V and J genes are TRBV20-1 and TRBJ2-7; no definite D call. The CDR3 has 10 residues. Trimming pared 4 bases from V and 4 bases from J, leaving 5 bases between. Per the germline V gene, CDR1 is DFQATT and CDR2 is SNEGSKA (reference sequence). The CDR3 DNA sequence: TGCAGTGCTATGTTGTACGAGCAGTACTTC. As protein: CSAMLYEQYF.

This chain connects TRBV11-3 to TRBJ1-2; 10 nucleotides agree with TRBD1. CDR3 length: 19 amino acids. The V segment lost 6 bases and the J segment 2 bases; nucleotides outside the gene matches: 18. Germline V gene data show CDR1 as SGHNT and CDR2 as YENEEA. The CDR3 here is CASRSSEDPGQGRNYGYTF. In nucleotides, the CDR3 is TGTGCCAGCAGATCCAGCGAGGATCCGGGACAGGGGAGGAACTATGGCTACACCTTC.

The V gene is TRBV28, the J gene TRBJ2-7; no firm D call. Per the germline V gene, CDR1 is MDHEN and CDR2 is SYDVKM. The ends were cut back, 2 bases at V and 0 bases at J, with 14 bases in the middle. The CDR3 is made up of 16 amino acids. CDR3 loop: CASSLGPKQPSYEQYF. CDR3 DNA sequence: TGTGCCAGCAGTTTAGGCCCCAAGCAGCCCTCCTACGAGCAGTACTTC.

V gene TRBV11-2 combines with J gene TRBJ2-3; the match to TRBD1 covers 10 bases. The trim removed 5 bases at V and 4 bases at J, leaving 9 bases unmatched. Germline V CDR1 and CDR2: SGHAT, FQNNGV. The CDR3 is 16 residues long. The CDR3, as DNA: TGTGCCAGCAGCCCCTCGGACAGGGGGGTCCCAGATACGCAGTATTTT. This gives the protein CASSPSDRGVPDTQYF. Full variable domain (rest looked up from reference TRBV11-2 and TRBJ2-3): EAGVAQSPRYKIIEKRQSVAFWCNPISGHATLYWYQQILGQGPKLLIQFQNNGVVDDSQLPKDRFSAERLKGVDSTLKIQPAKLEDSAVYLCASSPSDRGVPDTQYFGPGTRLTVL.

The chain carries TRBV7-9 and TRBJ1-4, with D uncertain. The CDR3 has 18 residues. V lost 1 base and J 7 bases, leaving 22 bases between the germline ends. CDR1 is SEHNR, CDR2 FQNEAQ, per germline (reference sequence). CDR3 amino acids: CASSLGERYEEGTEKLFF. CDR3 coding DNA: TGTGCCAGCAGCTTAGGTGAGAGGTACGAGGAGGGAACTGAAAAACTGTTTTTT.